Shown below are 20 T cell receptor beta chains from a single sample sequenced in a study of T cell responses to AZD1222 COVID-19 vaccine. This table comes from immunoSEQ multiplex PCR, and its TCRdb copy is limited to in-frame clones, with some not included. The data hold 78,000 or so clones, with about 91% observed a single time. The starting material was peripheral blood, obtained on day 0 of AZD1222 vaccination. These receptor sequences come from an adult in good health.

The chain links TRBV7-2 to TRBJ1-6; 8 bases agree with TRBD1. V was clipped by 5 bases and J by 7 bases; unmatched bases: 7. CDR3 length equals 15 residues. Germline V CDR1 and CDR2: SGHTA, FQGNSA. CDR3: CASSKRQGNNSPLHF. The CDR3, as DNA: TGTGCCAGCAGCAAGAGACAGGGGAACAATTCACCCCTCCACTTT. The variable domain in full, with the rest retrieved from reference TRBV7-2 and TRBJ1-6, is GAGVSQSPSNKVTEKGKDVELRCDPISGHTALYWYRQSLGQGLEFLIYFQGNSAPDKSGLPSDRFSAERTGGSVSTLTIQRTQQEDSAVYLCASSKRQGNNSPLHFGNGTRLTVT.

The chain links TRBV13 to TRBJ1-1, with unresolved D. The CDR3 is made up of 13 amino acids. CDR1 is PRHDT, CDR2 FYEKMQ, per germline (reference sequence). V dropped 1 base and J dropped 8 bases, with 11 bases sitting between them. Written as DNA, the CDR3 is TGTGCCAGCAGCTTAGAGGGCGCGGCAGAAGCTTTCTTT. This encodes CASSLEGAAEAFF.

CDR3 sequence: CAWTQEPQETQYF. The CDR3 DNA reads as TGTGCCTGGACCCAGGAGCCCCAAGAGACCCAGTACTTC. The chain recombines TRBV30 with TRBJ2-5, with D unresolved. V lost 4 bases and J 1 base, leaving 10 bases between the germline ends. The CDR3 runs to 13 residues. Looked up from germline, CDR1 is GTSNPN and CDR2 is SVGIG (reference sequence).

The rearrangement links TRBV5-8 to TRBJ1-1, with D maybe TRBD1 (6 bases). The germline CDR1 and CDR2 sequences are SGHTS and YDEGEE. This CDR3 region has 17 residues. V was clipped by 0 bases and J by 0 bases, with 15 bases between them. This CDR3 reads CASSLVLQGNVNTEAFF. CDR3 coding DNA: TGTGCCAGCAGCTTGGTCCTACAGGGAAACGTGAACACTGAAGCTTTCTTT. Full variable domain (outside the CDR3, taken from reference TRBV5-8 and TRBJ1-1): EAGVTQSPTHLIKTRGQQATLRCSPISGHTSVYWYQQALGLGLQFLLWYDEGEERNRGNFPPRFSGRQFPNYSSELNVNALELEDSALYLCASSLVLQGNVNTEAFFGQGTRLTVV.

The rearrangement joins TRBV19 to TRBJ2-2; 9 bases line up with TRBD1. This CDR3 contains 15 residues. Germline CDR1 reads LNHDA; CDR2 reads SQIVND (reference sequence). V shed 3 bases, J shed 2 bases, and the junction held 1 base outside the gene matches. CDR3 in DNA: TGTGCCAGTAGTATGGACAGGGGAAACACCGGGGAGCTGTTTTTT. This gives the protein CASSMDRGNTGELFF.

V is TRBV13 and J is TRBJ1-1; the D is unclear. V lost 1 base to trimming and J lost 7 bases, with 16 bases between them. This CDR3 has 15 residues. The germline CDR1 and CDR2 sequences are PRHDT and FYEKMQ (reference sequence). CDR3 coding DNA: TGTGCCAGCAGCTTAGCTCTGGGGATGAAGGATGAAGCTTTCTTT. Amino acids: CASSLALGMKDEAFF.

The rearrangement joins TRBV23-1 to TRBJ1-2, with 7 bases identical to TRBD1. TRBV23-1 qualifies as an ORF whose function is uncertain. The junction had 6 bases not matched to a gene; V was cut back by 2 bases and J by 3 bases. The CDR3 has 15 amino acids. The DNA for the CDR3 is TGCGCCAGCAGTCAAAATTGGACAGGAGACTATGGCTACACCTTC. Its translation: CASSQNWTGDYGYTF.

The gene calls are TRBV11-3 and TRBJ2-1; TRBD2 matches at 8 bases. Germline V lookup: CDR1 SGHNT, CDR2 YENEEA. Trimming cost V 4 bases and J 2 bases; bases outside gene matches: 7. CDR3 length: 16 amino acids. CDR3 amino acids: CASSSLGLAAYNEQFF. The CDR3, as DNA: TGTGCCAGCAGCTCCCTCGGACTAGCCGCCTACAATGAGCAGTTCTTC. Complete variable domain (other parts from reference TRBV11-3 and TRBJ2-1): EAGVVQSPRYKIIEKKQPVAFWCNPISGHNTLYWYLQNLGQGPELLIRYENEEAVDDSQLPKDRFSAERLKGVDSTLKIQPAELGDSAVYLCASSSLGLAAYNEQFFGPGTRLTVL.

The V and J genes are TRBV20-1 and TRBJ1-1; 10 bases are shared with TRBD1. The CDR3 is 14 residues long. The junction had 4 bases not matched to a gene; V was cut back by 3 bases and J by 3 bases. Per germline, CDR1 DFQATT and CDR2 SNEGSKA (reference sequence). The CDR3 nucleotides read TGCAGTGCTAGTTTGGGACAGGGGTACACTGAAGCTTTCTTT. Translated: CSASLGQGYTEAFF.

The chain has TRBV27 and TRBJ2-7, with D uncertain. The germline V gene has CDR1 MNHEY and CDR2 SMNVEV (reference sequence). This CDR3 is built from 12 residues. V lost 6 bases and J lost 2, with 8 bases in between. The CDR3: CASSHGPYEQYF. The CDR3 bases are TGTGCCAGCAGCCACGGCCCCTACGAGCAGTACTTC.

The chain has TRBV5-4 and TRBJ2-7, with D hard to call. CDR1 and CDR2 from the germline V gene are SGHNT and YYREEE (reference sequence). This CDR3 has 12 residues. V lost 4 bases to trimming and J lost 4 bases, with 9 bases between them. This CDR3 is CASSLGTYEQYF. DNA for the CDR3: TGTGCCAGCAGCCTGGGTACGTACGAGCAGTACTTC.

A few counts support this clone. CDR3 DNA sequence: TGTGCCAGCAGCTTAGACACTAACTATGGCTACACCTTC. Translating it yields CASSLDTNYGYTF. This chain connects TRBV7-6 to TRBJ1-2, with D unclear. This CDR3 has 13 amino acids. The germline V and J ends were trimmed by 1 base and 0 bases, with 3 bases remaining between them. From germline, CDR1 is SGHVS and CDR2 FNYEAQ.

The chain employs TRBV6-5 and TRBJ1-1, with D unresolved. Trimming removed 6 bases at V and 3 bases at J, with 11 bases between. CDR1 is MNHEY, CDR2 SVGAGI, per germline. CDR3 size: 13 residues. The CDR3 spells CASSRTWDTEAFF. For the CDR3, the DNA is TGTGCCAGCAGCAGGACGTGGGACACTGAAGCTTTCTTT.

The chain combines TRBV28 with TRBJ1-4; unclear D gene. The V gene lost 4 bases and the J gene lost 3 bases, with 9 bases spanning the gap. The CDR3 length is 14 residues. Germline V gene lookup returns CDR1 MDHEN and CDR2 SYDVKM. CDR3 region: CASSSGGSNEKLFF. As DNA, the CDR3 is TGTGCCAGCAGTTCCGGTGGGTCTAATGAAAAACTGTTTTTT.

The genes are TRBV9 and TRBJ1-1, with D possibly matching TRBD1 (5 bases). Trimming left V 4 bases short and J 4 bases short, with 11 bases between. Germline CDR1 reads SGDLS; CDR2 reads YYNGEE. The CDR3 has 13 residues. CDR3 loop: CASSTSQGTEAFF. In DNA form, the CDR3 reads TGTGCCAGCAGCACCAGCCAGGGCACTGAAGCTTTCTTT.

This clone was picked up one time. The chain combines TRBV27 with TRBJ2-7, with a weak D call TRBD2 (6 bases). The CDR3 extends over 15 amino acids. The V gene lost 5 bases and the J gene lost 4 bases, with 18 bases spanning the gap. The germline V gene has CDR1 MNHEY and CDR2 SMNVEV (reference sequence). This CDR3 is CASSETGTPLYEQYF. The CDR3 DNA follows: TGTGCCAGCAGTGAGACCGGGACTCCTCTATACGAGCAGTACTTC.

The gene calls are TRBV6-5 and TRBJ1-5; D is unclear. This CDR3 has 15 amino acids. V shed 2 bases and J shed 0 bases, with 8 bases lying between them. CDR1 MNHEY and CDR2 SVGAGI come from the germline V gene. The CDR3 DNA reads TGTGCCAGCAGTTACAGTGGGTTTAGCAATCAGCCCCAGCATTTT. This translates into CASSYSGFSNQPQHF.

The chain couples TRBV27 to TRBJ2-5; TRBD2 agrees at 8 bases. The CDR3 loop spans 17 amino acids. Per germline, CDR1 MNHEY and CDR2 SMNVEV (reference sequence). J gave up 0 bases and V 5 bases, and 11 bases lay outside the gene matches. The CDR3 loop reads CASSPYWAGGYQETQYF. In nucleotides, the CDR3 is TGTGCCAGCAGTCCTTATTGGGCGGGGGGCTACCAAGAGACCCAGTACTTC.

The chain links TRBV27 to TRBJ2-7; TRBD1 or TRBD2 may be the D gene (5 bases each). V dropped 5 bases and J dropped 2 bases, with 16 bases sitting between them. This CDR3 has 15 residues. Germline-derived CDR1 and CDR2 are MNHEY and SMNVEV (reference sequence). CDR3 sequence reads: CASSLGAERAYEQYF. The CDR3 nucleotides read TGTGCCAGCAGTCTCGGGGCGGAACGCGCCTACGAGCAGTACTTC.

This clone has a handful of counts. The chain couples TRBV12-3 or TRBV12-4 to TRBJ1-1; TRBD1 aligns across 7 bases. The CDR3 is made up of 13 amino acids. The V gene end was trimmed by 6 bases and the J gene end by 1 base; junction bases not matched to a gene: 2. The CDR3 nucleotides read TGTGCCAGCAGGCAGGGGGGGAACACTGAAGCTTTCTTT. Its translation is CASRQGGNTEAFF.